This T cell receptor beta chain was captured by sequencing in a study of blood T cell repertoires in COVID-19. The repertoire was sequenced with immunoSEQ multiplex PCR; TCRdb's copy has only in-frame clones and lacks some. The sample consists of around 330,000 clones, 89% of them appearing once. The sequence was collected from a woman aged 40 to 50 who had recovered from COVID-19. Sequencing used PBMCs or T cells enriched from blood (not recorded which).

The chain's CDR3 is CASSQVQGGPGTQYF. The CDR3 DNA is TGCGCCAGCAGCCAAGTACAGGGGGGACCCGGGACGCAGTATTTT. The chain couples TRBV4-1 to TRBJ2-3; TRBD1 agrees at 8 bases. With 1 base clipped from V and 9 bases from J, the junction kept 9 bases outside the gene matches. Germline V gene data show CDR1 as MGHRA and CDR2 as YSYEKL. This CDR3 comprises 15 residues.